This T cell receptor beta chain came from a study of PD-1 blockade in classical Hodgkin lymphoma. No patient escaped relapse after autologous stem cell transplantation, and brentuximab vedotin exposure varied. Study findings and constraints: Complete responders possessed baseline diversity comparable to newly diagnosed patients.

Points on this clone: Antigen unknown.

The assay was immunoSEQ multiplex PCR, and TCRdb's table has in-frame clones only and misses some. Of about 36,000 clones listed, 69% are singletons. The clonotype was recovered from a human donor with classical Hodgkin lymphoma. The sequencing used peripheral blood mononuclear cells (PBMCs), collected before the second cycle of nivolumab.

The CDR3 here is CASRRDTHNSPLHF. In nucleotides, the CDR3 is TGTGCCAGCAGGCGTGACACGCATAATTCACCCCTCCACTTT. V is TRBV2 and J is TRBJ1-6; D uncertain. Germline loops: CDR1 SNHLY, CDR2 FYNNEI. V dropped 6 bases and J dropped 5 bases, with 11 bases sitting between them. The CDR3 covers 14 residues.